This T cell receptor beta chain emerged from a study of blood T cell repertoires in COVID-19. At the level of the study: Donors in the United States, Italy and Spain gave samples during acute or convalescent COVID-19. The analysed material was cDNA or gDNA that came from T cells, B-cell-depleted T cells, or PBMCs.

This CDR3 is built from 14 residues. Trimming took 7 bases from V and 0 from J, leaving 12 bases between them. Per germline, CDR1 LNHDA and CDR2 SQIVND (reference sequence). This clone was counted between two and nine times. Methods used by the authors: Reference gene primer amplification yielded estimated nucleated cell counts. Assay used: immunoSEQ multiplex PCR; TCRdb lists only in-frame clones, some missing. That table supplies the V and J calls and clone size; D and trimming were determined from the DNA. The sample includes some 140,000 clones, roughly four fifths of them seen just once. The chain has TRBV19 and TRBJ1-1, with D possibly matching TRBD1 (5 bases). The sequenced material came from peripheral blood. The TCR comes from a man aged 80 or over with acute or convalescent COVID-19. This CDR3 is CASTQGLLNTEAFF. In nucleotides, the CDR3 is TGTGCCAGTACCCAGGGACTGTTGAACACTGAAGCTTTCTTT.